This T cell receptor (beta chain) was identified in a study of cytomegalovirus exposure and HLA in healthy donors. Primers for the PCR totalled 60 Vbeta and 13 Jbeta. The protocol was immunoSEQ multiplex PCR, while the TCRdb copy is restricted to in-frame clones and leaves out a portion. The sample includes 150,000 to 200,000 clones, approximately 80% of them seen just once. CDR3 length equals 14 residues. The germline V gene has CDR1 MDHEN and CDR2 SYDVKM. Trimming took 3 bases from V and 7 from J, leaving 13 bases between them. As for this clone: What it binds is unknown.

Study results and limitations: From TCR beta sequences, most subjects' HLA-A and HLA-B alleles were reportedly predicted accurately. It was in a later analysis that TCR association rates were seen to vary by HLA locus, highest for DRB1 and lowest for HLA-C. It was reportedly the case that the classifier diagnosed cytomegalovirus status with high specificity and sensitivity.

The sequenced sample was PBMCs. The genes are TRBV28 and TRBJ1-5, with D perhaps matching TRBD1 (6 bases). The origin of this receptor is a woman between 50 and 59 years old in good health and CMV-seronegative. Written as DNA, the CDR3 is TGTGCCAGCAGTTTGTACAGGGATGGCCAGCCCCAGCATTTT. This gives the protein CASSLYRDGQPQHF.